The rows below give T cell receptor beta chains drawn from one sample of a study of spatial heterogeneity in lung cancer. TCRdb reprocessed the 5' RACE reads with MiXCR, giving one entry per CDR3 protein. The sample has approximately 41,000 distinct CDR3 sequences; about 11% are singletons. The specimen comprised PBMCs, sampled at follow-up. These receptors were taken from a female donor with early-stage non-small cell lung cancer. The CDR3 runs from the conserved cysteine through the conserved F or W. The D gene is left open where the match is weak. Clone size is not always given. Where it is, it says once, few, many or a class for expanded clones.

j_call v_call clone_size d_call cdr3_nt cdr3_aa
TRBJ1-2 TRBV2 few NA TGTGCCAGCAGTGAACAGGTGCCTTATGGCTACACCTTC CASSEQVPYGYTF
TRBJ1-2 TRBV6-5 NA NA TGTGCCAGCAGTAATTTTTTCGAGAATCCTGGCGGCTACACCTTC CASSNFFENPGGYTF
TRBJ2-3 TRBV28 many NA TGTGCCAGCAGCCCCCCCGCAGGGTTGGTCACAGATACGCAGTATTTT CASSPPAGLVTDTQYF
TRBJ1-4 TRBV6-2/TRBV6-3 many NA TGTGCCAGCAGTTCACGCGGAAATGTTGCAACTAATGAAAAACTGTTTTTT CASSSRGNVATNEKLFF
TRBJ1-5 TRBV15 many NA TGTGCCACCAGCAGGACAGGTGGCAATCAGCCCCAGCATTTT CATSRTGGNQPQHF
TRBJ2-3 TRBV6-5 few TRBD2 TGTGCCAGCAGTTACTCGCTAGCGGGGTATACAGATACGCAGTATTTT CASSYSLAGYTDTQYF
TRBJ1-1 TRBV6-2/TRBV6-3 NA NA TGTGCCAGCAGAACAGATACTGGAAAAGCTTTCTTT CASRTDTGKAFF
TRBJ2-3 TRBV4-1 many NA TGCGCCAGCAGCCAAGAAGGTACCACAGATACGCAGTATTTT CASSQEGTTDTQYF
TRBJ1-2 TRBV12-3/TRBV12-4 many NA TGTGCCAGCAGTCCCGGACGGAGGGGCTACACCTTC CASSPGRRGYTF
TRBJ1-1 TRBV29-1 many TRBD1 TGCAGCGTTGGCCAGGGGGTCACTGAAGCTTTCTTT CSVGQGVTEAFF
TRBJ2-3 TRBV30 few NA TGTGCCTGGAGCTTCCTGAGCACAGATACGCAGTATTTT CAWSFLSTDTQYF
TRBJ2-5 TRBV7-2 many NA TGTGCCAGCAGCTTAAAGGGGGGGCATGGAGAGACCCAGTACTTC CASSLKGGHGETQYF
TRBJ2-7 TRBV6-1 many NA TGTGCCAGCGGCGACTTACCGACCTACGAGCAGTACTTC CASGDLPTYEQYF
TRBJ1-4 TRBV6-2/TRBV6-3 few NA TGTGCCAGCAGTTACGCCGTGGAAAAACTGTTTTTT CASSYAVEKLFF
TRBJ2-3 TRBV20-1 many NA TGCAGCGTCCTTTTACTTCTAGCCCGAGATACGCAGTATTTT CSVLLLLARDTQYF
TRBJ1-4 TRBV12-3/TRBV12-4 NA NA TGTGCCAGCAGTTTTTGGGCAGGGCAGGAAGAAAAACTGTTTTTT CASSFWAGQEEKLFF
TRBJ2-2 TRBV14 few NA TGTGCCAGCAGCCAAACCTTTGGAGGAACCGGGGAGCTGTTTTTT CASSQTFGGTGELFF